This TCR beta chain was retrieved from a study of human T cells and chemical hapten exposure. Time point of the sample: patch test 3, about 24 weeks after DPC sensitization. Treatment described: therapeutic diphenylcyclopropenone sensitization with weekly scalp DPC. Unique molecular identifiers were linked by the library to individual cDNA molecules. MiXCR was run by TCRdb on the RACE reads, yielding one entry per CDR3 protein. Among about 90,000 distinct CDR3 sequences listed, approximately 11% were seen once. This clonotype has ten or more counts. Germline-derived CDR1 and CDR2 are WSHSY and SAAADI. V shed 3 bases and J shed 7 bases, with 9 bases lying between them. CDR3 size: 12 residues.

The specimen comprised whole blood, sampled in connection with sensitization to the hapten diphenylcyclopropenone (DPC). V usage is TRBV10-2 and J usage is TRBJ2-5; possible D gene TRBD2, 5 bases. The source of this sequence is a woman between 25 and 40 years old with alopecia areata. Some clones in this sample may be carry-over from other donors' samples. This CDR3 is CASSENGGTQYF. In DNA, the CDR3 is TGCGCCAGCAGTGAAAACGGAGGGACCCAGTACTTC.